The next 10 T cell receptor beta chains were all read from a single sample in a study of patients and donors after allogeneic stem cell transplantation. TCRdb processed the RT-PCR reads anew with MiXCR; each CDR3 protein has one entry. The table lists about 200,000 distinct CDR3 sequences, 40% to 45% of them singletons. Specimen: blood, either unsorted or a sorted T cell fraction (not recorded which). The source is a human donor who was either an allogeneic HSCT recipient or a stem cell or donor lymphocyte infusion donor (not recorded which). It is not recorded whose cells these are; they may come from a transplant donor.

The chain is built from TRBV6-5 and TRBJ1-1, with D hard to call. The ends were cut back, 2 bases at V and 5 bases at J, with 12 bases in the middle. The CDR3 is made up of 14 amino acids. Germline V gene sequence: CDR1 MNHEY, CDR2 SVGAGI. The CDR3 loop is CASSYTPSATEAFF. Written as DNA, the CDR3 is TGTGCCAGCAGTTACACCCCAAGTGCAACTGAAGCTTTCTTT.

The V and J genes are TRBV11-2 and TRBJ2-1, with TRBD1 as a possible D gene (5 bases). The CDR3 covers 14 residues. V shed 8 bases and J shed 2 bases, with 13 bases lying between them. Germline V gene lookup returns CDR1 SGHAT and CDR2 FQNNGV. The CDR3 protein is CASELGPAYNEQFF. As DNA, the CDR3 is TGTGCCAGCGAATTGGGGCCGGCCTACAATGAGCAGTTCTTC. Variable domain in full (rest from reference TRBV11-2 and TRBJ2-1): EAGVAQSPRYKIIEKRQSVAFWCNPISGHATLYWYQQILGQGPKLLIQFQNNGVVDDSQLPKDRFSAERLKGVDSTLKIQPAKLEDSAVYLCASELGPAYNEQFFGPGTRLTVL.

The chain is built from TRBV7-9 and TRBJ2-5; the D gene is possibly TRBD2 (6 bases). Trimming cost V 5 bases and J 5 bases, with 9 bases left between them. CDR1 and CDR2 (germline): SEHNR, FQNEAQ (reference sequence). The CDR3 runs 12 residues. CDR3 sequence: CASSQREETQYF. As DNA, the CDR3 is TGTGCCAGCAGCCAACGGGAGGAGACCCAGTACTTC.

This clonotype appeared a few times. The chain recombines TRBV7-9 with TRBJ2-1, with 8 bases matching TRBD2. V lost 3 bases and J lost 9; bases outside the gene matches: 10. Germline CDR1 reads SEHNR; CDR2 reads FQNEAQ (reference sequence). The CDR3 consists of 15 residues. CDR3 DNA: TGTGCCAGCAGCTTGGCCGGGACTAGTGTCAGTGAGCAGTTCTTC. Its translation is CASSLAGTSVSEQFF.

This clonotype was counted a few times. The rearrangement joins TRBV15 to TRBJ1-4; D might be TRBD1 (6 bases). This CDR3 has 16 residues. Germline CDR1 LNHNV, CDR2 YYDKDF (reference sequence). Trimming removed 0 bases at V and 2 bases at J, with 10 bases between. CDR3 sequence: CATSREGQGTNEKLFF. CDR3 bases: TGTGCCACCAGCAGAGAAGGTCAGGGGACTAATGAAAAACTGTTTTTT.

The DNA for the CDR3 is TGTGCCTGGAGTGGTCTCGGACACCTGAACACTGAAGCTTTCTTT. The encoded protein is CAWSGLGHLNTEAFF. The chain couples TRBV30 to TRBJ1-1, with a tentative D call TRBD1 (5 bases). Trimming shortened V by 1 base and J by 0 bases, and 12 bases separated the two germline ends. Germline lookup yields CDR1 GTSNPN and CDR2 SVGIG (reference sequence). This CDR3 is 15 amino acids long.

This clonotype was seen a handful of times. The chain is built from TRBV27 and TRBJ2-1; D gene ambiguous. CDR1 and CDR2 from the germline V gene are MNHEY and SMNVEV (reference sequence). V was cut by 5 bases and J by 7 bases, with 15 bases left in between. The CDR3 consists of 14 residues. The CDR3 is CASSGKARNNEQFF. As DNA, the CDR3 is TGTGCCAGCAGTGGAAAGGCCCGTAATAATGAGCAGTTCTTC.

V usage is TRBV28 and J usage is TRBJ2-5, with 7 bases identical to TRBD1. The CDR3 is 14 amino acids. Germline V gene lookup returns CDR1 MDHEN and CDR2 SYDVKM. J was trimmed by 5 bases and V by 3 bases; bases with no gene match: 6. CDR3 loop: CASSFFRGYETQYF. Written as DNA, the CDR3 is TGTGCCAGCAGTTTTTTCAGGGGGTACGAGACCCAGTACTTC.

The chain has TRBV12-3 or TRBV12-4 and TRBJ2-7; 7 bases are shared with TRBD1. The CDR3 loop spans 17 amino acids. V shed 0 bases, J shed 4 bases, and the junction held 12 bases outside the gene matches. The CDR3 DNA reads TGTGCCAGCAGTTTAGCTCCCAGTGGGACAGACAGTTACGAGCAGTACTTC. Translation: CASSLAPSGTDSYEQYF.

The chain couples TRBV29-1 to TRBJ1-1; a possible D gene is TRBD1 (5 bases). The CDR3 loop spans 12 amino acids. Trimming stripped 2 bases from V and 7 bases from J, with 11 bases between. From germline, CDR1 is SQVTM and CDR2 ANQGSEA. The CDR3 bases are TGCAGCGTTGAACAGGGAGCGCGTGAAGCTTTCTTT. Translated, it gives CSVEQGAREAFF.